The subject of this entry is one TCR beta chain. The data stem from a study of identical twins. Germline CDR1 and CDR2: SGHVS and FQNEAQ. The CDR3 sequence is 14 residues long. V trimming: 5 bases; J trimming: 5 bases; junction bases outside the gene matches: 9. TCRdb ran MiXCR on the 5' RACE reads and lists one entry per CDR3 protein. The sample gives around 250,000 distinct CDR3 sequences, about 7% of which show up once; more than 3% is in the top ten. The same data also contributed to another study, on yellow fever vaccine responses in identical twins.

The chain employs TRBV7-8 and TRBJ2-7; 7 positions match TRBD2. The TCR sequence derives from a woman under 30 in good health. The sequenced sample was memory (CD45RO+) T cells sorted from blood. CDR3 coding DNA: TGTGCCAGCAGCACACGGACTAGGGTCGACGAGCAGTACTTC. Translating it yields CASSTRTRVDEQYF.